This T cell receptor beta chain was profiled in a study of blood T cell repertoires in COVID-19. Cohort placement rested on clinical history that participants reported themselves. Trimming pared 6 bases from V and 5 bases from J, leaving 10 bases between. The CDR3 runs to 13 residues. Per germline, CDR1 MNHEY and CDR2 SVGAGI. This clone was seen a handful of times. Authors' analysis steps: Estimated nucleated cell counts came from reference gene primer amplification. Libraries were prepared by immunoSEQ multiplex PCR; TCRdb keeps only in-frame clonotypes and omits some of them. The V and J calls and clone size are taken from that table; D and trimming were inferred from the DNA. The sample shows under 250,000 clones, roughly 80% of them seen only once.

The sample was PBMCs or T cells enriched from blood (not recorded which). The chain is built from TRBV6-5 and TRBJ2-2; maybe TRBD1 (6 bases). This sequence was found in a woman in her 40s with acute COVID-19. The CDR3 here is CASRGAKTGELFF. The CDR3 nucleotides read TGTGCCAGCAGGGGGGCAAAGACCGGGGAGCTGTTTTTT.